The 30 T cell receptor beta chains presented below share a single source sample, sequenced in a study of vaccination and CD4 T cells after COVID-19. Sequence data for DNA of cultured CD4+ T cells were generated by the Oncomine TCR Beta short-read assay. TCRdb reprocessed the PCR reads with MiXCR, giving one entry per CDR3 protein. The top ten hold 7.4% of the sample, which has about 20,000 distinct CDR3 sequences, roughly half seen once. These receptors have no known antigen. This sample's treatment: roughly 10-day PBMC culture with coronavirus spike peptide pools or control peptides (ViraFEST assay). The sequenced sample was CD4+ T cells from blood, cultured in vitro. The receptors stem from a human donor who had recovered from COVID-19.

With respect to this clonotype: Mismatch with germline at one junction end may stem from a read error. V usage is TRBV20-1 and J usage is TRBJ1-5; weak D call: TRBD1 (6 bases). Germline lookup yields CDR1 DFQATT and CDR2 SNEGSKA (reference sequence). The CDR3 runs to 17 residues. For the CDR3, the DNA is TGCAGTGCTAGAGATTCCGGACTAGGGGGACGCAATCGGCCCCAGCATTTT. Translating gives CSARDSGLGGRNRPQHF.

This chain joins TRBV27 and TRBJ2-1, with a weak D call TRBD1 (6 bases). V was clipped by 5 bases and J by 5 bases, with 13 bases between them. The germline V gene encodes CDR1 MNHEY and CDR2 SMNVEV (reference sequence). The CDR3 extends over 14 amino acids. The CDR3 sequence is CASSMQGLDNEQFF. The CDR3 region has the DNA TGTGCCAGCAGTATGCAGGGGTTAGACAATGAGCAGTTCTTC.

V is TRBV7-2 and J is TRBJ1-4; no clear D gene. The CDR3 is 15 residues long. The germline V gene has CDR1 SGHTA and CDR2 FQGNSA. V shed 5 bases and J shed 5 bases, with 15 bases lying between them. The CDR3 sequence is CASSPRAGGNEKLFF. The CDR3, as DNA: TGTGCCAGCAGCCCCCGGGCCGGAGGAAATGAAAAACTGTTTTTT.

The V and J genes are TRBV5-4 and TRBJ1-1, with 8 bases lining up with TRBD1. The CDR3 contains 15 residues. Looked up from germline, CDR1 is SGHNT and CDR2 is YYREEE (reference sequence). V trimming: 5 bases; J trimming: 5 bases; junction bases outside the gene matches: 11. The CDR3 is CASSYEQGGRTEAFF. CDR3 DNA sequence: TGTGCCAGCAGTTACGAACAGGGGGGTAGGACTGAAGCTTTCTTT. Using reference TRBV5-4 and TRBJ1-1 for the parts outside the CDR3, the full variable domain is ETGVTQSPTHLIKTRGQQVTLRCSSQSGHNTVSWYQQALGQGPQFIFQYYREEENGRGNFPPRFSGLQFPNYSSELNVNALELDDSALYLCASSYEQGGRTEAFFGQGTRLTVV.

The chain joins TRBV24-1 to TRBJ2-5, with 9 bases fitting TRBD1. After removal of 4 bases from V and 4 bases from J, the junction contained 9 bases not matched to a gene. This CDR3 is 16 amino acids long. Germline-derived CDR1 and CDR2 are KGHDR and SFDVKD. The CDR3 coding sequence is TGTGCCACCAGTGACCTGCCGGGACAGGGCCGAGAGACCCAGTACTTC. Translating gives CATSDLPGQGRETQYF.

The V and J genes are TRBV7-8 and TRBJ1-1; D may be TRBD1 (5 bases). Trimming shortened V by 3 bases and J by 11 bases, and 16 bases separated the two germline ends. The length of the CDR3 is 13 residues. From germline, CDR1 is SGHVS and CDR2 FQNEAQ. DNA of the CDR3: TGTGCCAGCAGCTTCAGGGTTGGCGGTTTTGCTTTCTTT. Protein product: CASSFRVGGFAFF.

The V call is TRBV12-3 or TRBV12-4, the J call TRBJ1-2, with TRBD1 as a possible D gene (6 bases). V was shortened by 3 bases and J by 2 bases, with 13 bases between the two germline ends. The CDR3 totals 15 residues. In DNA form, the CDR3 reads TGTGCCAGCAGTTTTTTGCGGGGGGCGAACTATGGCTACACCTTC. Its protein is CASSFLRGANYGYTF.

The genes are TRBV6-2 or TRBV6-3 and TRBJ1-5, with TRBD1 matching over 7 bases. The V gene end was trimmed by 2 bases and the J gene end by 8 bases; junction bases not matched to a gene: 3. Germline V gene data show CDR1 as MNHEY and CDR2 as SVGEGT. This CDR3 is built from 13 residues. The CDR3 protein is CASSYDREKPQHF. DNA of the CDR3: TGTGCCAGCAGTTACGACAGGGAAAAGCCCCAGCATTTT.

This clonotype was seen only a few times. The chain uses TRBV6-1 and TRBJ1-2, with 7 bases matching TRBD1. Unmatched junction bases numbered 3, after V lost 2 bases and J lost 6 bases. The CDR3 is 13 amino acids. Germline CDR1 is MNHNS and CDR2 is SASEGT. CDR3 sequence (DNA): TGTGCCAGCAGTGAATCAGGGACAGATGGCTACACCTTC. Translating gives CASSESGTDGYTF.

The chain recombines TRBV6-1 with TRBJ1-2; D call uncertain. The CDR3 spans 14 residues. V lost 5 bases to trimming and J lost 2 bases, with 12 bases between them. Looked up from germline, CDR1 is MNHNS and CDR2 is SASEGT. CDR3 nucleotides: TGTGCCAGCAGTCGCGATGGACTGAACTATGGCTACACCTTC. It codes for CASSRDGLNYGYTF.

The CDR3 region is CASSSFVGYNSPLHF. CDR3 nucleotides: TGTGCCAGCAGCTCCTTTGTCGGGTATAATTCACCCCTCCACTTT. This sequence joins TRBV7-9 and TRBJ1-6; D uncertain. V gave up 4 bases and J gave up 4 bases, with 11 bases separating them. This CDR3 region has 15 residues. The germline V gene has CDR1 SEHNR and CDR2 FQNEAQ (reference sequence).

The chain recombines TRBV20-1 with TRBJ2-3; D perhaps matches TRBD2 (5 bases). The CDR3 totals 13 residues. The V end was cut by 0 bases, the J end by 3 bases, with 7 bases between. From germline, CDR1 is DFQATT and CDR2 SNEGSKA (reference sequence). The CDR3, as DNA: TGCAGTGCTAGAGATCCGGGGACAGATACGCAGTATTTT. Translated: CSARDPGTDTQYF.

The chain is built from TRBV27 and TRBJ2-7; TRBD2 matches 12 bases. After removal of 0 bases from V and 3 bases from J, the junction contained 3 bases not matched to a gene. Per the germline V gene, CDR1 is MNHEY and CDR2 is SMNVEV (reference sequence). The CDR3 runs to 16 residues. CDR3 coding DNA: TGTGCCAGCAGTTTATCGGGACTAGCGGGTGTCTACGAGCAGTACTTC. This gives the protein CASSLSGLAGVYEQYF.

CDR3 sequence (DNA): TGTGCCAGTAGGAGACAGTTTGCAACTAATGAAAAACTGTTTTTT. Translated, it gives CASRRQFATNEKLFF. The chain couples TRBV19 to TRBJ1-4, with a possible D match to TRBD1 (5 bases). From germline, CDR1 is LNHDA and CDR2 SQIVND (reference sequence). The CDR3 contains 15 residues. V lost 6 bases and J 0 bases, leaving 11 bases between the germline ends.

The rearrangement uses TRBV6-1 and TRBJ2-5, with D possibly TRBD2 on 5 matching bases. Trimming removed 8 bases at V and 5 bases at J, with 21 bases between. Germline V gene data show CDR1 as MNHNS and CDR2 as SASEGT. There are 15 residues in the CDR3. The CDR3 sequence is CASSFRAGLGETQYF. CDR3 DNA: TGTGCCAGCTCCTTTCGAGCAGGACTGGGGGAGACCCAGTACTTC.

This clonotype came up a few times. The chain has TRBV11-3 and TRBJ2-3; D is unclear. There are 13 residues in the CDR3. Looked up from germline, CDR1 is SGHNT and CDR2 is YENEEA. V was pared by 5 bases and J by 2 bases, with 8 bases between. The CDR3 bases are TGTGCCAGCAGCCTCCGCCTCACAGATACGCAGTATTTT. Residues: CASSLRLTDTQYF.

In its sample, this clonotype was seen a few times. J is TRBJ1-1 and V is TRBV12-3 or TRBV12-4; D remains ambiguous. V lost 4 bases and J lost 4, with 10 bases in between. The CDR3 extends over 13 amino acids. The CDR3 coding sequence is TGTGCCAGCAGTTACTCCGCATCCACTGAAGCTTTCTTT. It specifies CASSYSASTEAFF.

The chain recombines TRBV27 with TRBJ2-7; D possibly corresponds to TRBD2 (5 bases). The CDR3 consists of 16 residues. Trimming pared 5 bases from V and 3 bases from J, leaving 20 bases between. Germline lookup yields CDR1 MNHEY and CDR2 SMNVEV (reference sequence). The CDR3 sequence: CASSPRGVVGRYEQYF. The CDR3 nucleotides are TGTGCCAGCAGTCCCCGGGGAGTAGTCGGTCGCTACGAGCAGTACTTC.

The chain couples TRBV20-1 to TRBJ2-1, with 9 bases aligning to TRBD2. The ends lost 0 bases at V and 4 bases at J; junction bases unmatched: 7. The V gene's germline CDR1 is DFQATT and CDR2 SNEGSKA (reference sequence). The CDR3 contains 16 residues. The CDR3 sequence is CSARDPREGLYNEQFF. The CDR3 nucleotides read TGCAGTGCTAGAGATCCGCGGGAGGGCCTATACAATGAGCAGTTCTTC.

This chain joins TRBV19 and TRBJ1-2; 7 bases agree with TRBD1. The CDR3 is 15 residues long. CDR1 is LNHDA and CDR2 is SQIVND in the germline V gene (reference sequence). Trimming took 6 bases from V and 2 from J; bases not matched to a gene: 9. The CDR3: CASRLGTDLNYGYTF. Here the CDR3 DNA reads TGTGCCAGTAGGCTGGGGACAGATCTGAACTATGGCTACACCTTC.

The chain employs TRBV28 and TRBJ2-1; D remains unclear. The CDR3 loop spans 15 amino acids. Trimming pared 2 bases from V and 7 bases from J, leaving 15 bases between. Germline assignment: CDR1 MDHEN and CDR2 SYDVKM. CDR3 loop: CASSLTASPPNEQFF. The CDR3 DNA reads TGTGCCAGCAGTTTAACAGCAAGCCCCCCGAATGAGCAGTTCTTC.

The rearrangement links TRBV28 to TRBJ2-4; D not resolved. The CDR3 totals 14 residues. Trimming removed 2 bases at V and 1 base at J, with 6 bases between. CDR1 is MDHEN, CDR2 SYDVKM, per germline. CDR3 sequence reads: CASSLGWAKNIQYF. The DNA for the CDR3 is TGTGCCAGCAGTTTAGGGTGGGCCAAAAACATTCAGTACTTC.

V gene TRBV5-1 combines with J gene TRBJ1-2; D is perhaps TRBD1 (6 bases). The length of the CDR3 is 15 residues. The germline V gene encodes CDR1 SGHRS and CDR2 YFSETQ. Trimming shortened V by 4 bases and J by 2 bases, and 15 bases separated the two germline ends. The CDR3 nucleotides are TGCGCCAGCAGCCCGCGAGTGGGGGGCAACTATGGCTACACCTTC. Translation: CASSPRVGGNYGYTF.

The chain couples TRBV15 to TRBJ1-1; D is uncertain. Trimming removed 0 bases at V and 6 bases at J, with 11 bases between. Germline-derived CDR1 and CDR2 are LNHNV and YYDKDF (reference sequence). The CDR3 runs to 14 residues. CDR3 sequence: CATSRDTGRSEAFF. In DNA, the CDR3 is TGTGCCACCAGCAGAGATACGGGGAGGTCTGAAGCTTTCTTT. Combining the CDR3 with reference TRBV15 and TRBJ1-1 gives the whole variable domain DAMVIQNPRYQVTQFGKPVTLSCSQTLNHNVMYWYQQKSSQAPKLLFHYYDKDFNNEADTPDNFQSRRPNTSFCFLDIRSPGLGDTAMYLCATSRDTGRSEAFFGQGTRLTVV.

The CDR3 reads CASSMGVTYNSPLHF. The CDR3, as DNA: TGTGCCAGTAGTATGGGGGTAACCTATAATTCACCCCTCCACTTT. The gene calls are TRBV19 and TRBJ1-6, with D maybe TRBD1 (5 bases). CDR3 length: 15 residues. Germline V CDR1 and CDR2: LNHDA, SQIVND (reference sequence). V was clipped by 3 bases and J by 2 bases, with 8 bases between them.

The rearrangement uses TRBV6-5 and TRBJ1-2; D is unclear. The CDR3 length is 14 residues. V lost 2 bases to trimming and J lost 2 bases, with 9 bases between them. Germline V gene data show CDR1 as MNHEY and CDR2 as SVGAGI. The CDR3 region is CASSYRGENYGYTF. The CDR3 nucleotides read TGTGCCAGCAGTTACCGGGGAGAAAACTATGGCTACACCTTC.

In this sample, this clonotype turned up a few times. This rearrangement joins TRBV7-9 to TRBJ1-2; 9 positions match TRBD1. The CDR3 extends over 14 amino acids. V was clipped by 5 bases and J by 3 bases; unmatched bases: 4. Looked up from germline, CDR1 is SEHNR and CDR2 is FQNEAQ (reference sequence). As DNA, the CDR3 is TGTGCCAGCAGCACTTGGACAGGGGACTATGGCTACACCTTC. Translation: CASSTWTGDYGYTF.

This clonotype was seen more than once but under ten times. This chain links TRBV10-3 with TRBJ2-3; the D call may be TRBD1 or TRBD2 (5 bases each). The CDR3 totals 14 residues. Per germline, CDR1 ENHRY and CDR2 SYGVKD. V gave up 6 bases and J gave up 0 bases, with 10 bases separating them. Here the CDR3 reads CAISDGGSTDTQYF. In nucleotides, the CDR3 is TGTGCCATCAGCGATGGGGGTAGCACAGATACGCAGTATTTT.

The rearrangement uses TRBV12-3 or TRBV12-4 and TRBJ2-5; D ambiguous. The CDR3 has 14 residues. V lost 5 bases to trimming and J lost 5 bases, with 15 bases between them. This chain's CDR3 is CASSLRALWETQYF. The CDR3 DNA is TGTGCCAGCAGTCTCCGGGCCCTGTGGGAGACCCAGTACTTC.

This chain connects TRBV20-1 to TRBJ2-1, with a tentative D call TRBD2 (6 bases). The V gene's germline CDR1 is DFQATT and CDR2 SNEGSKA (reference sequence). The CDR3 covers 16 residues. V lost 0 bases and J lost 0, with 12 bases in between. The CDR3 region has the DNA TGCAGTGCTAGAGATGGAGGGCGAAGCTCCTACAATGAGCAGTTCTTC. This encodes CSARDGGRSSYNEQFF.